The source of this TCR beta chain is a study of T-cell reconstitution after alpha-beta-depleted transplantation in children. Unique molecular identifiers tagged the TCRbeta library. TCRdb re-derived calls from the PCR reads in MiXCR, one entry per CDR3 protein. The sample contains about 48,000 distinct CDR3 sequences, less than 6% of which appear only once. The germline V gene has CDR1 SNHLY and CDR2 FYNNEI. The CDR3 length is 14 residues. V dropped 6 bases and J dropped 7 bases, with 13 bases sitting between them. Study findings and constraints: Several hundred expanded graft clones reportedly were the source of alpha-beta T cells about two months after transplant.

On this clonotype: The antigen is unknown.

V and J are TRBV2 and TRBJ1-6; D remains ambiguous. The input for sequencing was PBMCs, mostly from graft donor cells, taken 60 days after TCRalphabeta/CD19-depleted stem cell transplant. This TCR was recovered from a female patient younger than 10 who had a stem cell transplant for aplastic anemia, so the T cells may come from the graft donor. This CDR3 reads CASRAGIANSPLHF. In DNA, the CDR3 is TGTGCCAGCAGGGCCGGGATTGCAAATTCACCCCTCCACTTT.